The 10 T cell receptor beta chains reported below all come from one sample, sequenced in a study of T cell responses to AZD1222 COVID-19 vaccine. The assay was immunoSEQ multiplex PCR, and TCRdb's table has in-frame clones only and misses some. This table holds 95,000 to 110,000 clones, about nine tenths found once. The sequenced sample was peripheral blood, obtained on day 0 of AZD1222 vaccination. These TCRs come from an adult in good health.

The chain combines TRBV5-4 with TRBJ2-7; 11 bases align to TRBD2. Germline CDR1 and CDR2: SGHNT and YYREEE (reference sequence). Trimming at V came to 4 bases and at J to 5 bases, leaving 14 bases not matched to a gene. This CDR3 contains 17 residues. CDR3 coding DNA: TGTGCCAGCAGCCGGAGTTCACTAGCGGGAGTTGGTAACGAGCAGTACTTC. This sequence encodes CASSRSSLAGVGNEQYF.

The V gene is TRBV28, the J gene TRBJ2-7, with unresolved D. The V and J ends lost 5 bases and 8 bases respectively, with 16 bases between them. This CDR3 has 13 amino acids. Germline V gene data show CDR1 as MDHEN and CDR2 as SYDVKM. The CDR3 DNA sequence: TGTGCCAGCAGTCCCCCCGAGGTTTCAAAGCAGTACTTC. Translation: CASSPPEVSKQYF. The full variable domain, completed using reference TRBV28 and TRBJ2-7, is DVKVTQSSRYLVKRTGEKVFLECVQDMDHENMFWYRQDPGLGLRLIYFSYDVKMKEKGDIPEGYSVSREKKERFSLILESASTNQTSMYLCASSPPEVSKQYFGPGTRLTVT.

The chain combines TRBV28 with TRBJ1-2, with a tentative D call TRBD1 (6 bases). CDR1 is MDHEN, CDR2 SYDVKM, per germline. The V end lost 3 bases, the J end lost 8 bases, and 16 bases lay between the germline ends. The CDR3 is 14 amino acids. The CDR3 here is CASSLGGGIVGYTF. The CDR3 DNA reads as TGTGCCAGCAGTTTGGGAGGGGGGATTGTGGGCTACACCTTC.

J is TRBJ1-1 and V is TRBV2; no definite D call. This CDR3 comprises 14 residues. The germline CDR1 and CDR2 sequences are SNHLY and FYNNEI. The V and J ends lost 5 bases and 3 bases respectively, with 13 bases between them. Here the CDR3 reads CASSSRRTDTEAFF. The CDR3 DNA reads as TGTGCCAGCAGTTCTCGACGTACTGACACTGAAGCTTTCTTT.

This sequence joins TRBV7-2 and TRBJ1-2, with 7 positions matching TRBD1. The V and J ends lost 2 bases and 7 bases, in that order; junction bases with no gene match: 10. CDR3 length: 15 residues. Germline V CDR1 and CDR2: SGHTA, FQGNSA. CDR3 DNA: TGTGCCAGCAGCTTAAAAGGAGGGGGCCGAGGTGGCTACACCTTC. Amino acid sequence: CASSLKGGGRGGYTF.

V usage is TRBV6-5 and J usage is TRBJ1-2, with a weak D call TRBD1 (5 bases). CDR3 length: 16 residues. Germline CDR1 MNHEY, CDR2 SVGAGI. Trimming stripped 2 bases from V and 0 bases from J, with 13 bases between. CDR3 in DNA: TGTGCCAGCAGTTACGCTCGGGGACCAACTAACTATGGCTACACCTTC. Translated: CASSYARGPTNYGYTF.

CDR3 amino acids: CASGFLIQSGTEAFF. The CDR3 nucleotides read TGTGCTAGTGGTTTCCTGATACAGTCGGGCACTGAAGCTTTCTTT. The chain uses TRBV12-5 and TRBJ1-1, with D unclear. The germline V gene encodes CDR1 LGHNT and CDR2 FRNRAP. This CDR3 contains 15 residues. Trimming cost V 3 bases and J 4 bases, with 15 bases left between them. Based on the CDR3 plus reference TRBV12-5 and TRBJ1-1, the full variable domain is DARVTQTPRHKVTEMGQEVTMRCQPILGHNTVFWYRQTMMQGLELLAYFRNRAPLDDSGMPKDRFSAEMPDATLATLKIQPSEPRDSAVYFCASGFLIQSGTEAFFGQGTRLTVV.

The V and J genes are TRBV9 and TRBJ1-1; D call uncertain. Germline CDR1 and CDR2: SGDLS and YYNGEE. Trimming removed 1 base at V and 4 bases at J, with 8 bases between. The CDR3 covers 13 residues. The CDR3 loop reads CASSVLAGTEAFF. The CDR3 coding sequence is TGTGCCAGCAGCGTATTGGCAGGCACTGAAGCTTTCTTT.

The chain is built from TRBV30 and TRBJ2-1; weak D call: TRBD2 (6 bases). This CDR3 comprises 11 residues. Looked up from germline, CDR1 is GTSNPN and CDR2 is SVGIG (reference sequence). V was cut by 3 bases and J by 13 bases, with 13 bases left in between. CDR3 DNA: TGTGCCTGGAGAACCGGACTAATCCAGTTCTTC. This encodes CAWRTGLIQFF.

This clone was observed a handful of times. The chain employs TRBV5-4 and TRBJ2-7; possibly TRBD1 for D (6 bases). V was trimmed by 0 bases and J by 3 bases, leaving 10 bases between them. CDR1 is SGHNT and CDR2 is YYREEE in the germline V gene (reference sequence). This CDR3 contains 14 residues. CDR3 sequence reads: CASSLGTESYEQYF. In nucleotides, the CDR3 is TGTGCCAGCAGCTTGGGGACAGAGAGCTACGAGCAGTACTTC.